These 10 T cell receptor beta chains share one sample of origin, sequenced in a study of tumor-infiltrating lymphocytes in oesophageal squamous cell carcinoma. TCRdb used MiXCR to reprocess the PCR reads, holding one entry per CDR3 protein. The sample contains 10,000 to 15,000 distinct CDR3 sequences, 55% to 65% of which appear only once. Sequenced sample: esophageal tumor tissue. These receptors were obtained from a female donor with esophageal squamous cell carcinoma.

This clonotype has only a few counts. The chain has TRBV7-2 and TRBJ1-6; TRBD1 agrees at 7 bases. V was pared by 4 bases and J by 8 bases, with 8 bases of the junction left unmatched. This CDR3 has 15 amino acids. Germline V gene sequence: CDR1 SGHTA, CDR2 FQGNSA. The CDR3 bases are TGTGCCAGCAGCTGGGGACAGTCGAACGATTCACCCCTCCACTTT. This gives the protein CASSWGQSNDSPLHF.

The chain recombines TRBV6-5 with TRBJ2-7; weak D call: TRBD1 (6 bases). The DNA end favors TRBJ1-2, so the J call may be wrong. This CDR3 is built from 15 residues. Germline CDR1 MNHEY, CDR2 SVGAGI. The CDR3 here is CASSRVLQGNYGYTF. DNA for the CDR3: TGTGCCAGCAGTAGAGTCCTACAGGGTAACTATGGCTACACCTTC.

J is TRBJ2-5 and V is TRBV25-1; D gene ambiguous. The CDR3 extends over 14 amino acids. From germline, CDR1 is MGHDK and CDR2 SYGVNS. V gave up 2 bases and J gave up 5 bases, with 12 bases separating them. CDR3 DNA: TGTGCCAGCAGTGAACTTACGACGTGGGAGACCCAGTACTTC. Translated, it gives CASSELTTWETQYF.

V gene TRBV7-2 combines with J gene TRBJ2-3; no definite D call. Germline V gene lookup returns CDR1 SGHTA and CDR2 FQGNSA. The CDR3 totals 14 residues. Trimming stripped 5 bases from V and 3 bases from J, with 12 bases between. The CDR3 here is CASSPVGQTDTQYF. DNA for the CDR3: TGTGCCAGCAGCCCCGTAGGCCAGACAGATACGCAGTATTTT.

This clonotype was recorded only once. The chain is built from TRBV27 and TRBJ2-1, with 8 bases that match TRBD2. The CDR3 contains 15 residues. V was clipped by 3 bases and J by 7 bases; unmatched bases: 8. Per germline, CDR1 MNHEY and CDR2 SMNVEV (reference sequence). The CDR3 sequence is CASSFIGGGPNEQFF. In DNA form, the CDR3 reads TGTGCCAGCAGTTTCATTGGCGGGGGGCCGAATGAGCAGTTCTTC.

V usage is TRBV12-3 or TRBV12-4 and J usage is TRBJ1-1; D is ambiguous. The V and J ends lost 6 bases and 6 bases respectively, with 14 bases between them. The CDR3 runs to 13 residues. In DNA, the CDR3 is TGTGCCAGCAGCCCCGGGCCAGTTCCTGAAGCTTTCTTT. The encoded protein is CASSPGPVPEAFF.

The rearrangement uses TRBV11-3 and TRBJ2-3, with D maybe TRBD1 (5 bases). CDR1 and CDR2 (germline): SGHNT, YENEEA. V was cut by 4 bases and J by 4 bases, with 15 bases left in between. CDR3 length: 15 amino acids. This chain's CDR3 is CASSSTGDPADTQYF. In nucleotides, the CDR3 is TGTGCCAGCAGCTCTACAGGAGACCCGGCAGATACGCAGTATTTT.

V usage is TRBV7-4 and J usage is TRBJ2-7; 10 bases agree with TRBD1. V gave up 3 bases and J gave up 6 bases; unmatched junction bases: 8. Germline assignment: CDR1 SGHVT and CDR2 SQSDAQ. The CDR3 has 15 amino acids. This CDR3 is CASSFRDRGGGEQYF. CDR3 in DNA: TGTGCCAGCAGCTTCCGGGACAGGGGAGGAGGCGAGCAGTACTTC.

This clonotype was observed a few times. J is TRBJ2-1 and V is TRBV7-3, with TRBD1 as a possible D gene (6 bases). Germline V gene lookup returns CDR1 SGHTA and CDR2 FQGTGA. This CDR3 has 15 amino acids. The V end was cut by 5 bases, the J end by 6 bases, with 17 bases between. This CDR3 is CASSLGAGAGNEQFF. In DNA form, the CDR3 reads TGTGCCAGCAGCCTCGGGGCAGGGGCGGGCAATGAGCAGTTCTTC.

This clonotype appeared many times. CDR3 region: CASSLSGDTEAFF. The CDR3 nucleotides read TGTGCCAGCAGTTTATCGGGGGACACTGAAGCTTTCTTT. The rearrangement joins TRBV27 to TRBJ1-1, with TRBD1 as a possible D gene (5 bases). This CDR3 region has 13 residues. Trimming removed 0 bases from V and 3 bases from J, with 5 bases in between. CDR1 is MNHEY and CDR2 is SMNVEV in the germline V gene (reference sequence).